This TCR beta chain appears in the sequencing data of a study of blood T cell repertoires in COVID-19. At the level of the study: From T cells, B-cell-depleted T cells, or PBMCs came the material, which was cDNA or gDNA.

Clones were sequenced by immunoSEQ multiplex PCR, and TCRdb holds only the in-frame ones, with some missing. The sample yields tens of thousands of clones, 80% seen once. Germline V CDR1 and CDR2: KGHDR, SFDVKD. This CDR3 is built from 17 residues. With 2 bases clipped from V and 2 bases from J, the junction kept 6 bases outside the gene matches. The chain couples TRBV24-1 to TRBJ2-5; TRBD1 matches 11 bases. Sequencing was carried out using peripheral blood. The source is a woman in her 70s with acute or convalescent COVID-19. CDR3 DNA: TGTGCCACCAGTGATTCTCTTTGGGACAGGGGGCAAGAGACCCAGTACTTC. As protein: CATSDSLWDRGQETQYF.